What follows describes a single T cell receptor beta chain. This entry comes from a study of control samples from healthy donors and cancer patients. Germline CDR1 SGHRS, CDR2 YFSETQ. This CDR3 has 12 residues. Trimming took 5 bases from V and 5 from J, leaving 8 bases between them. Produced via immunoSEQ multiplex PCR; TCRdb's table is partial and in-frame only. This table has fewer than 250,000 clones, about 90% appearing once. The rearrangement joins TRBV5-1 to TRBJ2-1, with TRBD2 as a possible D gene (6 bases). The sequence was obtained from a man aged 25 to 40 in good health. The source material was blood. The CDR3 nucleotides are TGCGCCAGCAGTTCGGGGGACAATGAGCAGTTCTTC. It specifies CASSSGDNEQFF.